This T cell receptor beta chain derives from a study of blood T cell repertoires in COVID-19. On the study more broadly: COVID-19 samples from acute and convalescent phases originated in the United States, Italy and Spain.

The CDR3 has 14 amino acids. Trimming stripped 0 bases from V and 8 bases from J, with 13 bases between. Germline V gives CDR1 MGHRA, CDR2 YSYEKL. Cohorts were determined from participant-reported clinical history. Sequencing was performed with immunoSEQ multiplex PCR; in TCRdb, only in-frame clones are kept and a portion is missing. The table records under 300,000 clones, 80% to 85% of them present only once. Sample: PBMCs or T cells enriched from blood (not recorded which). The receptor was derived from a man aged 50 to 59 who had recovered from COVID-19. V is TRBV4-1 and J is TRBJ1-1; D not resolved. CDR3 sequence: CASSQDLNGGEAFF. CDR3 sequence (DNA): TGCGCCAGCAGCCAAGATCTTAATGGAGGGGAAGCTTTCTTT.